The clone carrying this T cell receptor (beta chain) appeared a few times. The antigen is not known. TCRdb used MiXCR to reprocess the 5' RACE reads, holding one entry per CDR3 protein. The sample holds hundreds of thousands of distinct CDR3 sequences, about a fifth seen once. V was shortened by 1 base and J by 0 bases, with 18 bases between the two germline ends. Germline V gives CDR1 SGHRS, CDR2 YFSETQ. CDR3 length: 18 amino acids. The entry originates in a study of identical twins. General study points: For cord blood, abundant beta clonotypes had fewer insertions, unlike memory repertoires, which showed none. Models predicted less out-of-frame TCR alpha sharing in monozygotic twins than was found.

This sample was shared with a second study, whose subject was yellow fever vaccine responses in identical twins. That work adds: Reports say the vaccine T cell response in twins looked partly convergent and partly personalized.

This sequence was found in a woman aged 18-35 years in good health. The sample was CD4+ T cells sorted from blood. The rearrangement joins TRBV5-1 to TRBJ2-3, with a weak D call TRBD1 (5 bases). CDR3 DNA sequence: TGCGCCAGCAGCTTGCTCTTGGCAGACAGCTCTAGCACAGATACGCAGTATTTT. This sequence encodes CASSLLLADSSSTDTQYF. Together with reference TRBV5-1 and TRBJ2-3, the CDR3 gives the full variable domain: KAGVTQTPRYLIKTRGQQVTLSCSPISGHRSVSWYQQTPGQGLQFLFEYFSETQRNKGNFPGRFSGRQFSNSRSEMNVSTLELGDSALYLCASSLLLADSSSTDTQYFGPGTRLTVL.